This T cell receptor beta chain originates from a study of blood T cell repertoires in COVID-19. Across the whole study: Sites across the United States, Italy and Spain contributed samples from acute and convalescent COVID-19. T cells, B-cell-depleted T cells, or PBMCs provided the cDNA or gDNA that served as material.

As handled by the study authors: Amplification from reference gene primers served as the basis for estimated nucleated cell counts. Produced via immunoSEQ multiplex PCR; TCRdb's table is partial and in-frame only. V and J calls and clone size are as listed in that table; D and trimming were resolved from the DNA. The sample carries tens of thousands of clones, approximately 89% recorded once. With 3 bases removed from V and 3 bases from J, the gap between germline ends came to 3 bases. In germline, CDR1 is MNHEY, CDR2 SMNVEV (reference sequence). The CDR3 length is 13 residues. The source material was peripheral blood. The TCR comes from a man aged 50 to 60 with acute or convalescent COVID-19. The gene calls are TRBV27 and TRBJ2-6; D is undetermined. The CDR3 nucleotides are TGTGCCAGCAGTTTTAGTGGGGCCAACGTCCTGACTTTC. Amino acids: CASSFSGANVLTF.